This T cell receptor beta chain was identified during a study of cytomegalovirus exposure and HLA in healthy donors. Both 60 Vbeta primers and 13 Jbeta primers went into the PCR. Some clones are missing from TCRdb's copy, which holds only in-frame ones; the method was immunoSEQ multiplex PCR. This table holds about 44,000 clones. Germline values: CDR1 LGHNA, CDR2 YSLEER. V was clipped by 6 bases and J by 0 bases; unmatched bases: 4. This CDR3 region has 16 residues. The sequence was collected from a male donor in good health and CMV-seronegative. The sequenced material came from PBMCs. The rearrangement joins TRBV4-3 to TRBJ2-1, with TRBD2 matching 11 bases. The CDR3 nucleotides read TGCGCCAGCAGGGACACTAGCGGGAGCTCCTACAATGAGCAGTTCTTC. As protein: CASRDTSGSSYNEQFF.